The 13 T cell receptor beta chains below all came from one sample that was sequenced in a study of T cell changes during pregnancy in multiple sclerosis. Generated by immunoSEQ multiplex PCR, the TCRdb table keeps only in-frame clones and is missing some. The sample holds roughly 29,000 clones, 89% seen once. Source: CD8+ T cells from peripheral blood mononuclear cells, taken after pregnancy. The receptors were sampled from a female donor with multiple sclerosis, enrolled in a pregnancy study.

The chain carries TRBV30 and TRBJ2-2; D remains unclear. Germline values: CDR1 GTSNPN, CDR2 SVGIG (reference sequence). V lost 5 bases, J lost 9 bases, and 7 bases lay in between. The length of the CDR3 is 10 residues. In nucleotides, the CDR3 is TGTGCCTGGCAACACCGGGAGCTGTTTTTT. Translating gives CAWQHRELFF.

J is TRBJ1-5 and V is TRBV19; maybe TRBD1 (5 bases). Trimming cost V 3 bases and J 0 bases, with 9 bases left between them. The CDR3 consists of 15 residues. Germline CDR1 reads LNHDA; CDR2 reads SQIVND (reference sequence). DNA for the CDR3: TGTGCCAGTAGTATTTGGGGGGATAGCAATCAGCCCCAGCATTTT. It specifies CASSIWGDSNQPQHF.

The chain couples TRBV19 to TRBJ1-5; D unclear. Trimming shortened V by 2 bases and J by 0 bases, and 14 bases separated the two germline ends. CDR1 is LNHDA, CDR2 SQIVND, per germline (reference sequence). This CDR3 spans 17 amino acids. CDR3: CASSIWSGRFSNQPQHF. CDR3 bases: TGTGCCAGTAGTATATGGTCCGGGAGGTTTAGCAATCAGCCCCAGCATTTT.

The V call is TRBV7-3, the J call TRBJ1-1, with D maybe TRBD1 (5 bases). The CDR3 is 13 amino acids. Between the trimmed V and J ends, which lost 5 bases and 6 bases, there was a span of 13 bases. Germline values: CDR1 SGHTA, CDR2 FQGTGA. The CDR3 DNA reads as TGTGCCAGCAGCCCGAACGGGGGGGCTGAAGCTTTCTTT. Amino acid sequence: CASSPNGGAEAFF.

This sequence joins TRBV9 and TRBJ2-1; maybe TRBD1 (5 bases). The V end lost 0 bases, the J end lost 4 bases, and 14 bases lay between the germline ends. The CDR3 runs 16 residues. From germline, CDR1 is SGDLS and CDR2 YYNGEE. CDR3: CASSVVSGSLYNEQFF. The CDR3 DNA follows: TGTGCCAGCAGCGTAGTTTCAGGGTCACTTTACAATGAGCAGTTCTTC.

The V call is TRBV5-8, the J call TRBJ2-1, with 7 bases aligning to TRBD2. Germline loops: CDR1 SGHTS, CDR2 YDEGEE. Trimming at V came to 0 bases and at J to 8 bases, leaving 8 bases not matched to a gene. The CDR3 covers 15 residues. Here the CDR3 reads CASSLGTRGLDEQFF. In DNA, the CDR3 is TGTGCCAGCAGCTTGGGGACTAGAGGGTTGGATGAGCAGTTCTTC.

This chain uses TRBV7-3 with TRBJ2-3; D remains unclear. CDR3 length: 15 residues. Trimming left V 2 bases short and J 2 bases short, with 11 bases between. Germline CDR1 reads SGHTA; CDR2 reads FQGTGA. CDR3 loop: CASSLVVSHTDTQYF. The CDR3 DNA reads TGTGCCAGCAGCTTAGTCGTCAGTCACACAGATACGCAGTATTTT.

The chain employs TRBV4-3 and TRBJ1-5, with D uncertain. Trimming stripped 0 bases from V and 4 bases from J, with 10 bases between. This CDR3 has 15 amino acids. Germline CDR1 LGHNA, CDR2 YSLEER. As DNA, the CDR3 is TGCGCCAGCAGCCAAGATAGGCAGGCGAATCAGCCCCAGCATTTT. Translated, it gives CASSQDRQANQPQHF.

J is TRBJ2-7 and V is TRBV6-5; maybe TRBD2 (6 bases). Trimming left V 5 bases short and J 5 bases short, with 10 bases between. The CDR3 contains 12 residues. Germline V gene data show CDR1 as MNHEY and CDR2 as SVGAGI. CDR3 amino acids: CASSPGGHEQYF. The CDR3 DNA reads TGTGCCAGCAGTCCCGGAGGGCACGAGCAGTACTTC.

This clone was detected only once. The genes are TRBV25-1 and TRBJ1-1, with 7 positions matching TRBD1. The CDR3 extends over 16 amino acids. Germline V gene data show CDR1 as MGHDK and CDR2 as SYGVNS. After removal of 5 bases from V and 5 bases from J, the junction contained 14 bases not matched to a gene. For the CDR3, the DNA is TGTGCCAGCAGTCCCCTACAGGGGAGAGGTGGTACTGAAGCTTTCTTT. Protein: CASSPLQGRGGTEAFF.

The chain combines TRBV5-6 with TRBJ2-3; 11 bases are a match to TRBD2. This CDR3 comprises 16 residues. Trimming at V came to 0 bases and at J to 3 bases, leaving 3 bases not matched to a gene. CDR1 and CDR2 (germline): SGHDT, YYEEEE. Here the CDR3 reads CASSLELAGATDTQYF. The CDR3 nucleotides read TGTGCCAGCAGCTTGGAACTAGCGGGAGCTACAGATACGCAGTATTTT.

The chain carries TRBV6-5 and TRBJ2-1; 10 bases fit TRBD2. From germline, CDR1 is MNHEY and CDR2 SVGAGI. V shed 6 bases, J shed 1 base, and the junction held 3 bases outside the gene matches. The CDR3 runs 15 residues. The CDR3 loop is CASRGTSESYNEQFF. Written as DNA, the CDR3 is TGTGCCAGCAGGGGGACTAGCGAATCCTACAATGAGCAGTTCTTC.

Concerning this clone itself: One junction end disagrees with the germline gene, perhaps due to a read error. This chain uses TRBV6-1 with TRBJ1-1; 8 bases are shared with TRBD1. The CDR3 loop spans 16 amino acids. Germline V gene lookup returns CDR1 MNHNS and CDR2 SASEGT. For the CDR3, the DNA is TGTGCCATCAGTGTAAGGGACAGGCGCCCGAGGACTGAAGCTTTCTTT. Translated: CAISVRDRRPRTEAFF.